One TCR beta chain is described in this entry. Its matching antigen is unknown. Germline V gene data show CDR1 as LGHNA and CDR2 as YSLEER. This CDR3 region has 14 residues. V was cut by 1 base and J by 3 bases, with 10 bases left in between. Cells designated naive CD8 were CD45RO-negative and were positively selected for CCR7, with terminally differentiated effector memory CD45RA+ cells excluded. Investigators spread the genomic DNA of each subset evenly over several immunoSEQ plates. The data were produced by immunoSEQ multiplex PCR, yet TCRdb's version contains in-frame clones alone and is incomplete. The sample gives some 2 million clones, about 95% of which show up once; about 1.1% is in the top ten. The data belong to a study of shared clonotypes between healthy human individuals. Study-level background: Researchers assigned three CD4 naive, three CD4 memory, two CD8 naive and one CD8 memory plate to each donor.

Whole-study results and caveats: Even with large depth, rarefaction showed that sorted-subset sequencing was incomplete.

This clonotype was obtained from a man aged 18-30 years in good health. The chain couples TRBV4-3 to TRBJ2-7; D is undetermined. The sequencing sample was made of naive CD8+ T cells sorted from blood. The CDR3 sequence is CASSQGIKGYEQYF. For the CDR3, the DNA is TGCGCCAGCAGCCAAGGGATTAAGGGCTACGAGCAGTACTTC.